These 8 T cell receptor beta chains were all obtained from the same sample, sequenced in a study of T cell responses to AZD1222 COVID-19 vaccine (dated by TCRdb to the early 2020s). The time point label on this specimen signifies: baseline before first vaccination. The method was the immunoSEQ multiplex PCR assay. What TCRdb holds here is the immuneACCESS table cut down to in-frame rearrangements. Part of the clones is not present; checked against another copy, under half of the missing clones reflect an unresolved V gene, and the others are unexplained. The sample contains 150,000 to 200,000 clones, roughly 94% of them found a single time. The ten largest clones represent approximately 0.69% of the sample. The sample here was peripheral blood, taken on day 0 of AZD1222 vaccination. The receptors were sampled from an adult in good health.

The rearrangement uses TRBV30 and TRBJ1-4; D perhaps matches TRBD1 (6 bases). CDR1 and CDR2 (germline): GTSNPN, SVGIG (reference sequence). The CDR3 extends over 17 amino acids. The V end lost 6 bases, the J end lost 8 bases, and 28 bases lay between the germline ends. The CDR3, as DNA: TGTGCCTGCACTTATAACCTAGGGGGATCAAGGTTGGAAAAACTGTTTTTT. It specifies CACTYNLGGSRLEKLFF.

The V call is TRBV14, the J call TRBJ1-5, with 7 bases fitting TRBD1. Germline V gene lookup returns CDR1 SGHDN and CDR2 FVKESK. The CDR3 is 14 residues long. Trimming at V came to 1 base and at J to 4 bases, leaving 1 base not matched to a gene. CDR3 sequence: CASSQGDRNQPQHF. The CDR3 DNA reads TGTGCCAGCAGCCAAGGGGACAGAAATCAGCCCCAGCATTTT.

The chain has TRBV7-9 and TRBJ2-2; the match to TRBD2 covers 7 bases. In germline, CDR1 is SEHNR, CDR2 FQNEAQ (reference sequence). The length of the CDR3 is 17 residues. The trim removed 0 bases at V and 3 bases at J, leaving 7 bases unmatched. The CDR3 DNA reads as TGTGCCAGCAGCTTAGCGTCCCGGGAGGTAGACACCGGGGAGCTGTTTTTT. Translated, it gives CASSLASREVDTGELFF.

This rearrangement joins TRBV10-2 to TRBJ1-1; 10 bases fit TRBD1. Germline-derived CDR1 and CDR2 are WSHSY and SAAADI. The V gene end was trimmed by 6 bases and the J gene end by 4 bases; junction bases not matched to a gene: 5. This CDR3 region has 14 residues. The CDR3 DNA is TGCGCCAGCAGCCACGGACAGGGGGTCACTGAAGCTTTCTTT. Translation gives CASSHGQGVTEAFF.

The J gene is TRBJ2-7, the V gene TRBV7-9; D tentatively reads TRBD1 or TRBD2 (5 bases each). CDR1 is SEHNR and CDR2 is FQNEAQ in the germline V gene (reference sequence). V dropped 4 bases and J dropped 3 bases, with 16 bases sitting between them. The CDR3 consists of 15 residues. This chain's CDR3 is CASSSGARDDYEQYF. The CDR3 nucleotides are TGTGCCAGCAGCTCAGGAGCCAGGGACGACTACGAGCAGTACTTC.

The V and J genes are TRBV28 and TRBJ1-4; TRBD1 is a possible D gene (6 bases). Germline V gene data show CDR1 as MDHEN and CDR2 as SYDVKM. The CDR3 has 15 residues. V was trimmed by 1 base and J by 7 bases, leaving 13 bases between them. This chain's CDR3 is CASSLSSGAGEKLFF. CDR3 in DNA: TGTGCCAGCAGTTTATCCTCGGGGGCCGGTGAAAAACTGTTTTTT.

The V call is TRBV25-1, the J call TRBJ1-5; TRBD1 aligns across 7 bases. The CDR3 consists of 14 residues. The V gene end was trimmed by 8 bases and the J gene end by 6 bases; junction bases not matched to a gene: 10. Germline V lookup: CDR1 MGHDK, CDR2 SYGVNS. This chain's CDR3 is CASGPTGVSQPQHF. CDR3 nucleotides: TGTGCCAGCGGTCCTACAGGGGTAAGTCAGCCCCAGCATTTT.

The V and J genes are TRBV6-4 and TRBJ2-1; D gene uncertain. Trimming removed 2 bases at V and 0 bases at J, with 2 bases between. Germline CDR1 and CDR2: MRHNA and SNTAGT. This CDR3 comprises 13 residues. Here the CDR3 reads CASSDGSYNEQFF. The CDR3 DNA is TGTGCCAGCAGTGACGGCTCCTACAATGAGCAGTTCTTC.